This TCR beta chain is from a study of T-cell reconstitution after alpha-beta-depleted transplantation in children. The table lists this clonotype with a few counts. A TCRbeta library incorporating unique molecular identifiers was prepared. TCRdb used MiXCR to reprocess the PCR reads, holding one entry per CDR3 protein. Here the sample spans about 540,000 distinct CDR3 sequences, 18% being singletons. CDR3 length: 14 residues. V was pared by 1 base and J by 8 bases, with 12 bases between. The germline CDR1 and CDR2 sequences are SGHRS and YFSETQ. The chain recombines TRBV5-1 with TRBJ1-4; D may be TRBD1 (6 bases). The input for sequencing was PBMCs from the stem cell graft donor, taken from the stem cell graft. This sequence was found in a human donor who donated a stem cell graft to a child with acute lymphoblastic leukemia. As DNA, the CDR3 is TGCGCCAGCAGCTTGAAGGGGGGTCGCGAAAAACTGTTTTTT. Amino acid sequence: CASSLKGGREKLFF. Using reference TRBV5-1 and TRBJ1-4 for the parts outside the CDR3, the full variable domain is KAGVTQTPRYLIKTRGQQVTLSCSPISGHRSVSWYQQTPGQGLQFLFEYFSETQRNKGNFPGRFSGRQFSNSRSEMNVSTLELGDSALYLCASSLKGGREKLFFGSGTQLSVL.